Shown below are 5 T cell receptor beta chains from a single sample sequenced in a study of beta chain features in type 1 diabetes (dated by TCRdb to 2017 to 2018). Library construction relied on the immunoSEQ multiplex PCR assay. The entire amount of isolated RNA was reverse transcribed using the High Capacity cDNA Reverse Transcription Kit, so the sequenced TCRB transcripts were expressed ones. TCRdb limited this immuneACCESS table to in-frame rearrangements with V and J called. A share of clones is missing; checked studies link under half to unresolved V genes, and the rest is unexplained. Present in this sample are 350,000 to 450,000 clones, approximately 13% of which were seen just once. The ten top clones hold roughly 0.035% of the sample. Sequences were obtained from naive CD4+ T cells from blood. Reading the label with the study, this specimen's cell subset or site is: true naive CD4+ T cells. The receptors here all came from a man aged 25-45 years in good health.

This clone has just a few counts. The rearrangement links TRBV2 to TRBJ2-4, with 8 bases identical to TRBD1. The junction had 2 bases not matched to a gene; V was cut back by 4 bases and J by 6 bases. Germline CDR1 is SNHLY and CDR2 is FYNNEI. The CDR3 is 13 residues long. CDR3 coding DNA: TGTGCCAGCAGTGGGACAGGGAGAAACATTCAGTACTTC. Translated: CASSGTGRNIQYF.

This clone was recorded a few times. The V and J genes are TRBV6-1 and TRBJ2-5; 8 bases align to TRBD2. Germline V gene data show CDR1 as MNHNS and CDR2 as SASEGT. Losses at the gene ends were 11 bases for V and 2 bases for J; bases not matched to a gene: 10. The CDR3 spans 14 residues. CDR3 protein: CASRGGAVQETQYF. CDR3 DNA: TGTGCCTCTCGGGGGGGGGCAGTGCAAGAGACCCAGTACTTC.

This clone was seen more than once but under ten times. The chain links TRBV11-2 to TRBJ2-7; 13 bases are a match to TRBD2. Germline CDR1 SGHAT, CDR2 FQNNGV. The trim removed 5 bases at V and 7 bases at J, leaving 2 bases unmatched. This CDR3 has 13 residues. CDR3 sequence reads: CASSQGLAGEQYF. The CDR3 DNA reads TGTGCCAGCAGCCAGGGACTAGCGGGGGAGCAGTACTTC. Together with reference TRBV11-2 and TRBJ2-7, the CDR3 gives the full variable domain: EAGVAQSPRYKIIEKRQSVAFWCNPISGHATLYWYQQILGQGPKLLIQFQNNGVVDDSQLPKDRFSAERLKGVDSTLKIQPAKLEDSAVYLCASSQGLAGEQYFGPGTRLTVT.

A few counts support this clone. V and J are TRBV25-1 and TRBJ2-1, with 12 bases aligning to TRBD2. This CDR3 is 16 amino acids long. The V and J ends lost 7 bases and 3 bases, in that order; junction bases with no gene match: 7. Germline CDR1 is MGHDK and CDR2 is SYGVNS. The CDR3 nucleotides read TGTGCCAGCATGACGACTAGCGGGAGTGGCTACAATGAGCAGTTCTTC. This sequence encodes CASMTTSGSGYNEQFF.

In this sample, this clone turned up a few times. The rearrangement uses TRBV5-1 and TRBJ2-2; 7 bases are shared with TRBD1. This CDR3 contains 14 residues. Germline V lookup: CDR1 SGHRS, CDR2 YFSETQ. The V segment lost 0 bases and the J segment 7 bases; nucleotides outside the gene matches: 3. The CDR3, as DNA: TGCGCCAGCAGCTTGGAGACAGGGATCGGGGAGCTGTTTTTT. Translating gives CASSLETGIGELFF.